Included here is one T cell receptor (beta chain) sequence, with context. Its target is not known. The data were taken from a study of blood T cells in healthy people across ages. Background on the study: The template switching approach captured approximately one barcoded beta molecule for every two T cells. Broader study findings: Whereas aged donors had fewer naive CD4+ cells, long-lived donors had more of them and higher diversity.

The study isolated at least 7 million PBMCs from each sample. A sample-barcoded 5' primer and a J-beta primer mix were used in a second PCR of roughly 7 to 11 cycles. TCRdb used MiXCR to reprocess the 5' RACE reads, holding one entry per CDR3 protein. Of about 1,400,000 distinct CDR3 sequences listed, 42% are singletons. Sequenced input: blood. The receptor was isolated from a woman aged 18 to 35 in good health.

As DNA, the CDR3 is TGCGCCAGCGCTACTACCGGACTAGCGGGAGGGCCTGGGGCCAACGTCCTGACTTTC. Amino acids: CASATTGLAGGPGANVLTF. V usage is TRBV5-1 and J usage is TRBJ2-6; TRBD2 agrees at 15 bases. The CDR3 is made up of 19 amino acids. Losses at the gene ends were 7 bases for V and 2 bases for J; bases not matched to a gene: 10. CDR1 SGHRS and CDR2 YFSETQ come from the germline V gene.